Sequencing of this T cell receptor beta chain was carried out in a study of cytomegalovirus exposure and HLA in healthy donors. Primers for the PCR totalled 60 Vbeta and 13 Jbeta. Generated by immunoSEQ multiplex PCR, the TCRdb table keeps only in-frame clones and is missing some. This sample yields around 220,000 clones, of which about 75% are seen a single time; under 2% belongs to the top ten. Germline V gene sequence: CDR1 KGHSH, CDR2 LQKENI. V was trimmed by 2 bases and J by 4 bases, leaving 18 bases between them. The CDR3 totals 17 residues. This TCR was recovered from a woman in her 30s in good health and CMV-seronegative. Sequencing used PBMCs. V gene TRBV18 combines with J gene TRBJ2-1, with TRBD1 as a possible D gene (6 bases). The CDR3: CASSPTTPGQSYNEQFF. The CDR3 DNA follows: TGTGCCAGCTCACCAACCACCCCAGGACAGAGTTACAATGAGCAGTTCTTC.